This is a list of T cell receptor beta chains from one sample in a study of blood T cells in healthy people across ages. TCRdb fed the 5' RACE reads into MiXCR, producing one record per CDR3 protein. This table holds roughly 800,000 distinct CDR3 sequences, roughly 60% found once. The sequenced sample consisted of blood. These receptors came from a man under 40 in good health. CDR3s include the opening cysteine and the closing phenylalanine or tryptophan. The D gene is left open where the match is weak. Clone size is shown for a subset of rows, as once, few, many or a class of expanded clone.

size,J,D,V,DNA,CDR3
NA,TRBJ2-7,TRBD2,TRBV6-1,TGTGCCAGTTCCCTACTACTAGCGATAACCTACGAGCAGTACTTC,CASSLLLAITYEQYF
few,TRBJ2-3,NA,TRBV18,TGTGCCAGCTCACCAGAGAAGACAGATACGCAGTATTTT,CASSPEKTDTQYF
NA,TRBJ2-1,NA,TRBV5-1,TGCGCCAGCAGCTTGGGGGTTTCGAGAGGTGAGCAGTTCTTC,CASSLGVSRGEQFF
NA,TRBJ2-6,NA,TRBV27,TGTGCCAGCACCCCGGGATCTTACGGGGCCAACGTCCTGACTTTC,CASTPGSYGANVLTF
NA,TRBJ2-5,NA,TRBV7-2,TGTGCCAGCAGCTTACGGGTCGGGGGAGAGACCCAGTACTTC,CASSLRVGGETQYF
once,TRBJ1-6,NA,TRBV29-1,TGCAGCGTTGCTATGGGGCAGGGAAATTCACCCCTCCACTTT,CSVAMGQGNSPLHF
NA,TRBJ2-5,TRBD2,TRBV7-2,TGTGCCAGCAGACCTAGCGGCTTAGAGACCCAGTACTTC,CASRPSGLETQYF
few,TRBJ2-1,TRBD1,TRBV7-9,TGTGCCAGCAGCAACCGACAGGGGGCGGATCTCGGTGAGCAGTTCTTC,CASSNRQGADLGEQFF
few,TRBJ2-5,NA,TRBV25-1,TGTGCCAGCAGTGGTAGGATTTTGGAGACCCAGTACTTC,CASSGRILETQYF
NA,TRBJ2-1,NA,TRBV4-2,TGTGCCAGCAGCCAGGCGGGGGCACTCAATGAGCGGTTCTTC,CASSQAGALNERFF
NA,TRBJ2-3,NA,TRBV7-9,TGTGCCAGCAGAACGTCAGCATCTGATACGCAGTATTTT,CASRTSASDTQYF
NA,TRBJ2-3,TRBD2,TRBV20-1,TGCAGTGCTAGAGATGGCGCTAGCGGGAGGGTTAGCACAGATACGCAGTATTTT,CSARDGASGRVSTDTQYF
NA,TRBJ2-1,TRBD1,TRBV4-2,TGTGCCAGCAGCCAATGGACAGGGGACTCCTACAATGGGCAGTTCTTC,CASSQWTGDSYNGQFF
NA,TRBJ2-6,NA,TRBV2,TGTGCCAGCATCTTGAGGGTGTCTGGGGCCAACGTCCTGACTTTC,CASILRVSGANVLTF
NA,TRBJ2-3,NA,TRBV29-1,TGCAGCGTGGCCGGGACACTCGTCACAGATACGCAGTATTTT,CSVAGTLVTDTQYF
few,TRBJ1-2,NA,TRBV29-1,TGCAGCGTTGTCCCCGAGGCAATACTTAACTATGGCTACACCTTC,CSVVPEAILNYGYTF
NA,TRBJ2-5,NA,TRBV7-2,TGTGCCAGCAGCCCCGTACCCGGTCCCCAGTACTTC,CASSPVPGPQYF
once,TRBJ2-1,NA,TRBV5-1,TGCGCCAGCAGCTTGGTCGGGGTTGCTTCCTACAGTGAGCAGTTCTTC,CASSLVGVASYSEQFF
few,TRBJ1-2,NA,TRBV20-1,TGCAGTGCTAGAGATATCGTCGGCTACACCTTC,CSARDIVGYTF
once,TRBJ2-3,NA,TRBV4-1,TGCGCCAGCAGCCAAGATCACACAGATACGCAGTATTTT,CASSQDHTDTQYF
NA,TRBJ1-1,NA,TRBV28,TGTGCCAGCGGAGGCTGGGGAGACACTGAAGCTTTCTTT,CASGGWGDTEAFF
NA,TRBJ2-1,NA,TRBV7-9,TGTGCCAGCAGCTCAACTAGCAGGAGCTTCCGCTATGAGCAGTTCTTC,CASSSTSRSFRYEQFF
NA,TRBJ2-1,TRBD2,TRBV29-1,TGCAGCGGGGGACTAGCTAGCTATGAGCAGTTCTTC,CSGGLASYEQFF